This T cell receptor (beta chain) originates from a study of patients and donors after allogeneic stem cell transplantation. CDR3 length: 16 amino acids. Unmatched junction bases numbered 8, after V lost 5 bases and J lost 0 bases. Germline lookup yields CDR1 SGHNT and CDR2 YENEEA. By share, this clonotype counts as medium-sized. TCRdb redid the calling of the RT-PCR reads with MiXCR, one entry per CDR3 protein. The data show about 1,300 distinct CDR3 sequences, roughly 5.1% seen once. The TCR originated in a human donor who was either an allogeneic HSCT recipient or a stem cell or donor lymphocyte infusion donor (not recorded which). It is not recorded whose cells these are; they may come from a transplant donor. The rearrangement links TRBV11-3 to TRBJ2-3; 7 nucleotides align to TRBD2. Material for sequencing was blood, either unsorted or a sorted T cell fraction (not recorded which). CDR3 nucleotides: TGTGCCAGCAGCCTCCGTAGCGGGTCTAGCACAGATACGCAGTATTTT. It encodes CASSLRSGSSTDTQYF.